This T cell receptor beta chain stems from a study of shared clonotypes between healthy human individuals. Produced via immunoSEQ multiplex PCR; TCRdb's table is partial and in-frame only. The sample shows 2 million or so clones, roughly 94% of them seen only once. Study-wide results and caveats: Generation of non-shared clonotypes was less probable than generation of clonotypes shared by all four donors.

This CDR3 spans 13 amino acids. Germline CDR1 and CDR2: SEHNR and FQNEAQ (reference sequence). V was clipped by 1 base and J by 4 bases, with 8 bases between them. Concerning this clone itself: Its specificity is not known. Other DNA sequences in this specimen translate into the identical CDR3.

Material for sequencing was naive CD4+ T cells sorted from blood. The sample's subset: CD45RA+ positively selected. The sequence came from a man aged 18 to 30 in good health. The chain combines TRBV7-9 with TRBJ2-7, with D hard to call. For the CDR3, the DNA is TGTGCCAGCAGCTTAGACCCAGGATACGAGCAGTACTTC. This translates into CASSLDPGYEQYF. The full variable domain, its missing parts supplied by reference TRBV7-9 and TRBJ2-7, is DTGVSQNPRHKITKRGQNVTFRCDPISEHNRLYWYRQTLGQGPEFLTYFQNEAQLEKSRLLSDRFSAERPKGSFSTLEIQRTEQGDSAMYLCASSLDPGYEQYFGPGTRLTVT.